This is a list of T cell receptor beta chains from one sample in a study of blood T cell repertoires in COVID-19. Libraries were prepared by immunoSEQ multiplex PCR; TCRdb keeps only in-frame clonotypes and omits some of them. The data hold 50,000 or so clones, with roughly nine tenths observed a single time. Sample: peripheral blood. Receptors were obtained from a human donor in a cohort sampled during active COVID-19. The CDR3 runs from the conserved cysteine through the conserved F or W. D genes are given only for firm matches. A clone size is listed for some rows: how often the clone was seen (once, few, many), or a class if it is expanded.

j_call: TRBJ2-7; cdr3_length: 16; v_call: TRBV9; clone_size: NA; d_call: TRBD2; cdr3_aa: CASSVDGPSGIVEQYF; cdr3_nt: TGTGCCAGCAGCGTTGACGGACCTAGCGGGATAGTCGAGCAGTACTTC
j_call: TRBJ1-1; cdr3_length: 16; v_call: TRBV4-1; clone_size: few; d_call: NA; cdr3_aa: CASSPTEGTAYTEAFF; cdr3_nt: TGCGCCAGCAGCCCCACGGAGGGGACGGCATACACTGAAGCTTTCTTT
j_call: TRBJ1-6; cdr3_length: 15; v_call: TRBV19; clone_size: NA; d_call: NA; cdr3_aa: CASSPTGSYNSPLHF; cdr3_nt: TGTGCCAGTTCCCCCACAGGAAGCTATAATTCACCCCTCCACTTT
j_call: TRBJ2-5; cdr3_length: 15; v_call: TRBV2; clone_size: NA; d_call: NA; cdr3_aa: CASTKERGSLETQYF; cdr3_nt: TGTGCCAGCACCAAAGAAAGGGGTTCGTTGGAGACCCAGTACTTC
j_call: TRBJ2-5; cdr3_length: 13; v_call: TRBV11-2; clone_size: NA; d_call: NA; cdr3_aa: CATSQGVEETQYF; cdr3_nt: TGTGCCACCTCTCAGGGCGTCGAGGAGACCCAGTACTTC
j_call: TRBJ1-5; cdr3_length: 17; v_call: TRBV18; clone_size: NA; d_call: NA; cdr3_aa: CASSPPAPAGSNQPQHF; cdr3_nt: TGTGCCAGCTCACCACCGGCCCCGGCGGGGAGCAATCAGCCCCAGCATTTT
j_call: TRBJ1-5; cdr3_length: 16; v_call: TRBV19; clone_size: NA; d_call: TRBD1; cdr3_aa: CASRRQGQNSNQPQHF; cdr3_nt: TGTGCCAGTCGCAGACAGGGTCAAAATAGCAATCAGCCCCAGCATTTT
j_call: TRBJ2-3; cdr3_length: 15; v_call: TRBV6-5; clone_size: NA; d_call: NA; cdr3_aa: CASSTGTLSTDTQYF; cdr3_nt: TGTGCCAGCAGTACCGGGACACTAAGCACAGATACGCAGTATTTT
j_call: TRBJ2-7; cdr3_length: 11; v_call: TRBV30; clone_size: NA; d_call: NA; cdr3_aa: CAWSVHYEQYF; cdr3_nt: TGTGCCTGGAGTGTCCACTACGAGCAGTACTTC
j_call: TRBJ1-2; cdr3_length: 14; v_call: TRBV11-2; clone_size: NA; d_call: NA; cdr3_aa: CASSSGGTNYGYTF; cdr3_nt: TGTGCCAGCAGCTCCGGGGGGACCAACTATGGCTACACCTTC
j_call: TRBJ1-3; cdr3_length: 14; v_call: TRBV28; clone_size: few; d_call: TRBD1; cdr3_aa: CASHRQGAGNTIYF; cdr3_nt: TGTGCCAGCCATCGACAGGGGGCTGGAAACACCATATATTTT
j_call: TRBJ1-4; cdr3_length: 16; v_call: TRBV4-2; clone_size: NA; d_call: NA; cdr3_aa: CASSQGATRTNEKLFF; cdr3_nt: TGTGCCAGCAGCCAAGGGGCTACAAGGACTAATGAAAAACTGTTTTTT
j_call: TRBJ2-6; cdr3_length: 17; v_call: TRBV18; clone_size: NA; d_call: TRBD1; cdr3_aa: CASSGQGPLSGANVLTF; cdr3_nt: TGTGCCAGCTCAGGACAGGGCCCACTCTCTGGGGCCAACGTCCTGACTTTC
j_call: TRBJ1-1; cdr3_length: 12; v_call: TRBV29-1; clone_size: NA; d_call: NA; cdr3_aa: CSVDGGATEAFF; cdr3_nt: TGCAGCGTTGACGGGGGGGCGACTGAAGCTTTCTTT
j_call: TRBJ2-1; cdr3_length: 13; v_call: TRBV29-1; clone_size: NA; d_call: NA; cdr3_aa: CSVVIQVYNEQFF; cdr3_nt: TGCAGCGTTGTAATCCAGGTATACAATGAGCAGTTCTTC
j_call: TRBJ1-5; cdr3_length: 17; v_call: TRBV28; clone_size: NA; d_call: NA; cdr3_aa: CASSPRGRGYSNQPQHF; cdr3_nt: TGTGCCAGCAGCCCAAGGGGTAGGGGGTATAGCAATCAGCCCCAGCATTTT
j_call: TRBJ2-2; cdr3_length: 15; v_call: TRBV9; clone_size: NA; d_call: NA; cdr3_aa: CASSVGAPITGELFF; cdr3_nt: TGTGCCAGCAGCGTAGGTGCGCCCATCACCGGGGAGCTGTTTTTT
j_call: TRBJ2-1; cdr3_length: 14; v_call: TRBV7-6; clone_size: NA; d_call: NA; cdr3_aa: CASSLVDYYNEQFF; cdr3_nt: TGTGCCAGCAGCTTAGTAGACTACTACAATGAGCAGTTCTTC
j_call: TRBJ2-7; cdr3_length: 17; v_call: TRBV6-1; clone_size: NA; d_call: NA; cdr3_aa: CASSGPRVVQPPYEQYF; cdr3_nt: TGTGCCAGCAGTGGACCCAGGGTCGTCCAACCTCCCTACGAGCAGTACTTC
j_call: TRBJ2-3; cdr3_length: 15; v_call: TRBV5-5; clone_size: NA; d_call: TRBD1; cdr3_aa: CASSLVRTGTDTQYF; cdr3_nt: TGTGCCAGCAGCTTGGTTAGGACAGGGACAGATACGCAGTATTTT
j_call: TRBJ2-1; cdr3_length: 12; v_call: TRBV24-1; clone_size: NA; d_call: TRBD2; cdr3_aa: CATGGGRAEQFF; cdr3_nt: TGTGCCACTGGAGGCGGGAGGGCTGAGCAGTTCTTC
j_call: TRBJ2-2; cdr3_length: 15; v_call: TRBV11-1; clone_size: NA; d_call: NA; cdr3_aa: CASSSGGGNTGELFF; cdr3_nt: TGTGCCAGCAGCTCTGGCGGAGGGAACACCGGGGAGCTGTTTTTT
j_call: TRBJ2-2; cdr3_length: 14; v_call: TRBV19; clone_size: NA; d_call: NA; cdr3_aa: CASSIDPGTGELFF; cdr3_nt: TGTGCCAGTAGTATAGACCCGGGAACCGGGGAGCTGTTTTTT
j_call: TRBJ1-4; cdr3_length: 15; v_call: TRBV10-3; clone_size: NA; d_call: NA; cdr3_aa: CAISESRDGGEKLFF; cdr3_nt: TGTGCCATCAGTGAGTCGCGGGATGGGGGTGAAAAACTGTTTTTT
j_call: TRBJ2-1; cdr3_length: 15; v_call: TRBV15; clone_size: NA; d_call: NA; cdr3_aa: CATSRDLTGYNEQFF; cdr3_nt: TGTGCCACCAGCAGAGATCTCACAGGGTACAATGAGCAGTTCTTC
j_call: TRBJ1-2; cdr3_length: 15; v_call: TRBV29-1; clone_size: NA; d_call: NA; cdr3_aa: CSVEDSSRGTYGYTF; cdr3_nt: TGCAGCGTTGAAGATTCGTCAAGGGGAACCTATGGCTACACCTTC
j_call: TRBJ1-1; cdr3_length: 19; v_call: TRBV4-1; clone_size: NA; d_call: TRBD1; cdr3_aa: CASSQTGQGKRGTNTEAFF; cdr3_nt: TGCGCCAGCAGCCAAACCGGACAGGGGAAGAGGGGCACGAACACTGAAGCTTTCTTT
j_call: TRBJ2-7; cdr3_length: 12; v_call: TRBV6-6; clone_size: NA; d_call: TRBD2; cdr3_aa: CASSVGTSGTEF; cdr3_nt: TGTGCCAGCAGTGTAGGGACTAGCGGGACCGAATTC
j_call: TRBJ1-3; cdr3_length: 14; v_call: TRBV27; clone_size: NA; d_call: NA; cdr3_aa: CASSSAGAGNTIYF; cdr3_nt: TGTGCCAGCAGTTCGGCAGGGGCTGGAAACACCATATATTTT
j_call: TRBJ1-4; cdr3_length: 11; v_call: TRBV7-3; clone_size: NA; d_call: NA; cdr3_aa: CASRRDEKLFF; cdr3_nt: TGTGCCAGCAGGAGGGATGAAAAACTGTTTTTT
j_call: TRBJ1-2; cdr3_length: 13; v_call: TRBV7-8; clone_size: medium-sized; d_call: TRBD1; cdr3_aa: CASSLGTGTVYTF; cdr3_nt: TGTGCCAGCAGCTTAGGGACAGGAACAGTCTACACCTTC
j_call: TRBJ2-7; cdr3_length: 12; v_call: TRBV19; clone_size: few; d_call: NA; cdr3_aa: CASSISDYEQYF; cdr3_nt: TGTGCCAGTAGTATTTCAGACTACGAGCAGTACTTC
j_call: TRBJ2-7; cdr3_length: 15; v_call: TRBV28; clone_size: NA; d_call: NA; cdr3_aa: CASSLAGGGTYEQYF; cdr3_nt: TGTGCCAGCAGTTTAGCCGGGGGAGGAACCTACGAGCAGTACTTC
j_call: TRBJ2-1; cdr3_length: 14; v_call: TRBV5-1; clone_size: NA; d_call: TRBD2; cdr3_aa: CASSLLAGEGEQFF; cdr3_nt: TGCGCCAGCAGCTTGTTAGCGGGAGAAGGTGAGCAGTTCTTC
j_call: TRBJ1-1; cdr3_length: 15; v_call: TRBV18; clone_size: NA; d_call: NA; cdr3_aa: CASSPSGTRGTEAFF; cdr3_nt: TGTGCCAGCTCACCATCTGGTACGCGGGGAACTGAAGCTTTCTTT
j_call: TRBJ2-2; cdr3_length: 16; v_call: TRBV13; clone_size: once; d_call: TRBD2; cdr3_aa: CASSLRTSGNTGELFF; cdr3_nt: TGTGCCAGCAGCTTACGGACTAGCGGCAACACCGGGGAGCTGTTTTTT
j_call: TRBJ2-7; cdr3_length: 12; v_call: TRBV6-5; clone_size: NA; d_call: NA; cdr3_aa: CASRRTAYEQYF; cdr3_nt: TGTGCCAGCAGGCGGACAGCCTACGAGCAGTACTTC
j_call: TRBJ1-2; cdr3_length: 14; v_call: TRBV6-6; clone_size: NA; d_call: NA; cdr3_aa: CASTPTLRVYGYTF; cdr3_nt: TGTGCCAGCACCCCAACCCTGAGGGTCTATGGCTACACCTTC
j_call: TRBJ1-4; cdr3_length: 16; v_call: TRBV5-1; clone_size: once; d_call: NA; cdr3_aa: CASSLGFRQQNEKLFF; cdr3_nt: TGCGCCAGCAGCTTGGGGTTTCGACAGCAGAATGAAAAACTGTTTTTT
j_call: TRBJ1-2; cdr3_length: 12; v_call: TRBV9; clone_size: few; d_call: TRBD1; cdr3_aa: CASSLTGDGYTF; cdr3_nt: TGTGCCAGCAGCCTGACAGGGGATGGCTACACCTTC
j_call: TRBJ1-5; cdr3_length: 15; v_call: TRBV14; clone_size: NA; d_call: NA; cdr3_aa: CASSRGDGGNQPQHF; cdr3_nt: TGTGCCAGCAGCAGGGGCGATGGGGGCAATCAGCCCCAGCATTTT
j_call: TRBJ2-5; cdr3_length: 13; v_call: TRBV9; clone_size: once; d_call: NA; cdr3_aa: CASSGAGQETQYF; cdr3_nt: TGTGCCAGCAGCGGGGCAGGCCAAGAGACCCAGTACTTC
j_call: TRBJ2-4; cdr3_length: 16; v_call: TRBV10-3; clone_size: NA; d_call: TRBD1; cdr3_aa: CAISPTGEKGKNIQYF; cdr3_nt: TGTGCCATCAGTCCTACAGGGGAAAAGGGCAAAAACATTCAGTACTTC
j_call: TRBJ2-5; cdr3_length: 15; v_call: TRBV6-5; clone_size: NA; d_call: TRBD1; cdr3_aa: CASTPDRGGGETQYF; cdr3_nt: TGTGCCAGCACCCCGGACAGGGGAGGAGGAGAGACCCAGTACTTC
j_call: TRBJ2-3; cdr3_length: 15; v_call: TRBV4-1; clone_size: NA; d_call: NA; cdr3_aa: CASSQALQGPDTQYF; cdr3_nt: TGCGCCAGCAGCCAAGCCTTACAGGGACCAGATACGCAGTATTTT
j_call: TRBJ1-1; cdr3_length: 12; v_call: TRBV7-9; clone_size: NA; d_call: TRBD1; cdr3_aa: CASSPGTGLAFF; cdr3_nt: TGTGCCAGCAGCCCCGGGACAGGGTTGGCTTTCTTT
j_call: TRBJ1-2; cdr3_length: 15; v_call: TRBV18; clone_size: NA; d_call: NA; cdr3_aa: CASSPSQAAGYGYTF; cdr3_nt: TGTGCCAGCTCACCATCTCAGGCGGCGGGCTATGGCTACACCTTC
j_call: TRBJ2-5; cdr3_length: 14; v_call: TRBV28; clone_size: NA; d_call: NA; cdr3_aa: CASSLPRLQESQYF; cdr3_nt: TGTGCCAGCAGTTTACCGAGACTACAAGAGTCCCAGTACTTC
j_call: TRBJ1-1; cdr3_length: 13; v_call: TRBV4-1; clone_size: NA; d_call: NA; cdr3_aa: CASSQVSSAEAFF; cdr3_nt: TGCGCCAGCAGCCAAGTCTCCTCCGCTGAAGCTTTCTTT
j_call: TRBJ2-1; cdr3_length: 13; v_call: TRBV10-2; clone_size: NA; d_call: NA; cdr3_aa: CASSYVTVNEQFF; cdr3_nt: TGCGCCAGCAGTTACGTTACGGTAAATGAGCAGTTCTTC
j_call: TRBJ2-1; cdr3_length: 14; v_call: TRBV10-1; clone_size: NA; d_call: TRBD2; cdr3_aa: CASLGLAGLVEQFF; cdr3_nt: TGCGCCAGCTTGGGACTAGCGGGCTTGGTCGAGCAGTTCTTC
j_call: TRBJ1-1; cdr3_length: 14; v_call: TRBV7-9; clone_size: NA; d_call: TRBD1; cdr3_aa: CASSAQGGPTEAFF; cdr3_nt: TGTGCCAGCAGCGCACAGGGGGGCCCAACTGAAGCTTTCTTT
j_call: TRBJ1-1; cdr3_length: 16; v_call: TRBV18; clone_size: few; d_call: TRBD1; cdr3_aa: CASSKYPGQGNTEAFF; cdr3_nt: TGTGCCAGCTCAAAGTACCCGGGACAGGGTAACACTGAAGCTTTCTTT
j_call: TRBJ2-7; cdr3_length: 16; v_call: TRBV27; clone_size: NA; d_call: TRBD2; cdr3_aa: CASSTGGSGRGGEQYF; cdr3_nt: TGTGCCAGCAGTACGGGGGGTAGCGGGAGGGGCGGGGAGCAGTACTTC
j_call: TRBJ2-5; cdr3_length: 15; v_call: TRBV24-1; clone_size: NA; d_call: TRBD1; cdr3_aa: CATSDRDRGLETQYF; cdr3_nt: TGTGCCACCAGTGACCGGGACAGGGGGCTAGAGACCCAGTACTTC
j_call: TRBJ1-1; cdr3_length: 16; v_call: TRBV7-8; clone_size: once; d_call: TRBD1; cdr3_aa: CASSLVQGQGTTEAFF; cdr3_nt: TGTGCCAGCAGCTTAGTGCAAGGACAGGGGACCACTGAAGCTTTCTTT
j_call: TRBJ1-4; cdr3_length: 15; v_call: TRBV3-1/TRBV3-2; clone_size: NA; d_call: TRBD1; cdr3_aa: CASSPRGATNEKLFF; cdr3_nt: TGTGCCAGCAGCCCCAGGGGGGCCACTAATGAAAAACTGTTTTTT
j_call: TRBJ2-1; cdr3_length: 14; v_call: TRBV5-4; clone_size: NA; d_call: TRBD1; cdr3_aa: CASSLPGGVNEQFF; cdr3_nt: TGTGCCAGCAGCTTGCCAGGGGGCGTAAATGAGCAGTTCTTC
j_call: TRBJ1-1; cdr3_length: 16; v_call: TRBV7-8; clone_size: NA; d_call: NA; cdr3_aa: CASSLGGTPWRTEAFF; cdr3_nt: TGTGCCAGCAGCTTAGGTGGAACGCCCTGGAGGACTGAAGCTTTCTTT
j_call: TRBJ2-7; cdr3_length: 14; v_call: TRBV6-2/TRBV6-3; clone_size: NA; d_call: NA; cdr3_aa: CASSYSDTRGEQYF; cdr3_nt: TGTGCCAGCAGTTACTCCGACACCCGTGGGGAGCAGTACTTC